This T cell receptor beta chain was recorded in a study of vaccination effects on CD4 cells after COVID-19. Study information: It was a median of 72 days after the second dose that post-vaccine samples were obtained. Whole-study findings and limits: Cross-reactivity with common cold coronaviruses was shown by only 1 of 255 vaccine-induced clones in healthy vaccinees. Marked clonal contraction of infection- and vaccine-induced clones was seen late after vaccination.

Sequencing was preceded by expansion of antigen-specific CD4+ T cells with viral peptide pools in the ViraFEST assay. Culturing for around eleven days preceded CD4+ T cell isolation. Participants were vaccinated with two doses of either the BNT162b2 or mRNA-1273 vaccine. On days 3 and 7, fresh IL-2 medium replaced half the medium. About this clone: Its cognate antigen is unknown.

The assay was immunoSEQ multiplex PCR, and TCRdb's table has in-frame clones only and misses some. The data contain about 59,000 clones, roughly three quarters of them singletons. The source was CD4+ T cells from PBMCs cultured with HCoV-OC43 spike peptides, collected after COVID-19 vaccination. Subset noted: HCoV-OC43 spike overlapping peptide pool stimulation. This sequence was found in a human donor who received a COVID-19 vaccine.

The CDR3 region is CASRSDRGEQYV. The CDR3 nucleotides read TGTGCCAGCAGGTCGGACAGGGGCGAGCAGTACGTC. This sequence joins TRBV7-9 and TRBJ2-7, with 9 bases fitting TRBD1. Germline-derived CDR1 and CDR2 are SEHNR and FQNEAQ (reference sequence). V lost 6 bases and J lost 6; bases outside the gene matches: 3. CDR3 length: 12 residues.